What follows are 14 T cell receptor beta chains derived from one specimen sequenced in a study of shared clonotypes between healthy human individuals. Profiling relied on immunoSEQ multiplex PCR, and the TCRdb table lists in-frame clones only, not all of them. The sample yields about 690,000 clones, about nine tenths seen once. The sample was memory CD8+ T cells from PBMCs. The sample's subset: CD45RO+ cells pooled with CCR7-negative TemRA cells. The receptors originated from a man in his late teens or twenties in good health. Some clones in this sample may be carry-over from other donors' samples.

CDR3 residues: CASSQYLARGRTDTQYF. The CDR3 DNA reads TGTGCCAGCAGCCAGTACCTAGCGAGAGGTAGGACAGATACGCAGTATTTT. The genes are TRBV28 and TRBJ2-3, with a weak D call TRBD2 (6 bases). CDR1 and CDR2 (germline): MDHEN, SYDVKM. The CDR3 length is 17 residues. V lost 6 bases, J lost 3 bases, and 22 bases lay in between.

The chain uses TRBV19 and TRBJ2-1, with D unclear. Germline lookup yields CDR1 LNHDA and CDR2 SQIVND (reference sequence). V lost 5 bases and J lost 4, with 15 bases in between. This CDR3 is 15 amino acids long. DNA of the CDR3: TGTGCCAGTAGTCTCTTGCCTGCCCTTTACAATGAGCAGTTCTTC. Protein product: CASSLLPALYNEQFF.

A single count supports this clone. The rearrangement joins TRBV7-9 to TRBJ2-5, with D tentatively TRBD1 (6 bases). The CDR3 runs 13 residues. Trimming stripped 6 bases from V and 1 base from J, with 9 bases between. CDR1 and CDR2 from the germline V gene are SEHNR and FQNEAQ (reference sequence). The CDR3 sequence: CASRWDIQETQYF. The CDR3 DNA follows: TGTGCCAGCAGGTGGGACATCCAAGAGACCCAGTACTTC.

The chain combines TRBV9 with TRBJ1-2; TRBD1 agrees at 8 bases. Germline lookup yields CDR1 SGDLS and CDR2 YYNGEE. Trimming took 3 bases from V and 4 from J; bases not matched to a gene: 2. This CDR3 is 13 amino acids long. The DNA of the CDR3 is TGTGCCAGCAGCGGCGACAGGGGCTATGGCTACACCTTC. The encoded protein is CASSGDRGYGYTF.

V is TRBV11-3 and J is TRBJ2-1; perhaps TRBD2 as D (5 bases). CDR1 is SGHNT, CDR2 YENEEA, per germline. Deletions cut 5 bases from V and 10 bases from J, with 12 bases between. The CDR3 contains 12 residues. This CDR3 is CASSGSSGEQFF. CDR3 coding DNA: TGTGCCAGCAGCGGGAGCTCGGGGGAGCAGTTCTTC.

Notes on this clone: Other DNA sequences in the sample encode the same CDR3. The chain combines TRBV19 with TRBJ1-2; TRBD1 matches 9 bases. Per germline, CDR1 LNHDA and CDR2 SQIVND (reference sequence). With V trimmed by 5 bases and J by 6 bases, 1 base remained unmatched. CDR3 length equals 12 residues. The CDR3 nucleotides are TGTGCCAGTAGTGGGACAGGGCATGGCTACACCTTC. Its translation: CASSGTGHGYTF.

The rearrangement uses TRBV28 and TRBJ2-7; tentatively, D is TRBD1 or TRBD2 (7 bases each). V gave up 6 bases and J gave up 4 bases, with 13 bases separating them. CDR1 and CDR2 (germline): MDHEN, SYDVKM. There are 13 residues in the CDR3. The CDR3 bases are TGTGCCAGCAGGCAGGGGGGGTCATACGAGCAGTACTTC. It specifies CASRQGGSYEQYF.

This clone was seen just once. CDR3 nucleotide sequence: TGTGCCAGCAGCTTGGCCCGGACAAACCCGTGCGAGCAGTACTTC. Translated, it gives CASSLARTNPCEQYF. The chain combines TRBV5-6 with TRBJ2-7; possibly TRBD1 for D (5 bases). The CDR3 spans 15 residues. Germline-derived CDR1 and CDR2 are SGHDT and YYEEEE. V lost 0 bases, J lost 6 bases, and 16 bases lay in between.

The chain uses TRBV10-1 and TRBJ2-6; D is possibly TRBD1 or TRBD2 (5 bases each). This CDR3 comprises 19 residues. The V gene's germline CDR1 is WNHNN and CDR2 SYGVQD (reference sequence). Trimming took off 9 bases at V and 3 bases at J, with 27 bases between the two ends. CDR3 protein: CARPYTRDGILNGANVLTF. CDR3 DNA sequence: TGCGCCAGACCTTATACCCGGGACGGAATACTTAATGGGGCCAACGTCCTGACTTTC.

The chain joins TRBV30 to TRBJ1-4; TRBD1 matches at 8 bases. Germline trimming cut 5 bases from V and 8 bases from J; bases unmatched to any gene: 10. The V gene's germline CDR1 is GTSNPN and CDR2 SVGIG (reference sequence). The CDR3 is 14 amino acids. The CDR3 DNA is TGTGCCTGGGGACAGGGTGGCCATAACGAAAAACTGTTTTTT. Protein sequence: CAWGQGGHNEKLFF.

This chain uses TRBV7-2 with TRBJ2-7; D is ambiguous. Germline CDR1 and CDR2: SGHTA and FQGNSA. The CDR3 covers 14 residues. V lost 5 bases, J lost 0 bases, and 11 bases lay in between. The CDR3 here is CASSQPRTSYEQYF. The CDR3 DNA reads TGTGCCAGCAGCCAACCTCGAACCTCCTACGAGCAGTACTTC.

The chain links TRBV30 to TRBJ2-7; 7 bases match TRBD2. V gave up 3 bases and J gave up 9 bases; unmatched junction bases: 14. The length of the CDR3 is 14 residues. Germline V gene data show CDR1 as GTSNPN and CDR2 as SVGIG (reference sequence). The CDR3 spells CAWRPPGGPGGQYF. The CDR3 region has the DNA TGTGCCTGGAGACCTCCTGGCGGTCCGGGGGGGCAGTACTTC.

CDR3 protein: CASTTGGMGTEAFF. CDR3 sequence (DNA): TGTGCCAGCACCACAGGGGGCATGGGCACTGAAGCTTTCTTT. The chain recombines TRBV6-6 with TRBJ1-1; 9 nucleotides match TRBD1. Germline values: CDR1 MNHNY, CDR2 SVGAGI (reference sequence). V dropped 7 bases and J dropped 4; count of bases not matched to a gene: 7. This CDR3 spans 14 amino acids.

The chain recombines TRBV19 with TRBJ2-7; the match to TRBD2 covers 7 bases. CDR3 length: 14 residues. V shed 5 bases and J 4 bases; nucleotides not matched to a gene: 8. Looked up from germline, CDR1 is LNHDA and CDR2 is SQIVND (reference sequence). The CDR3 coding sequence is TGTGCCAGTAGTGCGGGGGACTTCCTATACGAGCAGTACTTC. Translated, it gives CASSAGDFLYEQYF.